The TCR beta chain described here comes from a study of blood T cell repertoires in COVID-19. For the study at large: Spain, Italy and the United States supplied samples that represented acute and convalescent COVID-19. Sources were T cells, B-cell-depleted T cells, or PBMCs; the material itself was cDNA or gDNA.

In the original processing: From reference gene primer amplification, estimates of nucleated cell counts were derived. Here immunoSEQ multiplex PCR was the method, and the copy in TCRdb shows in-frame clones only, minus some. That table furnishes V, J and clone size, whereas the DNA furnished D and trimming. The sample carries over 100,000 clones, 84% recorded once. This CDR3 has 15 residues. Losses at the gene ends were 4 bases for V and 3 bases for J; bases not matched to a gene: 4. Germline V gives CDR1 SNHLY, CDR2 FYNNEI. Sequencing was done on a sample of peripheral blood. The rearrangement uses TRBV2 and TRBJ2-2; 8 bases fit TRBD1. This receptor was obtained from a man in his forties with active or convalescent COVID-19. Here the CDR3 DNA reads TGTGCCAGCAGTGTTCAGGGGGCTTACACCGGGGAGCTGTTTTTT. Protein: CASSVQGAYTGELFF.